This TCR beta chain was captured in a study of immune evolution from preneoplasia to lung adenocarcinoma. Study-wide context: HLA loss of heterozygosity: approximately 7.5% AIS, around 16% MIA, around 35% ADC, none AAH. Study-wide points: From normal lung to invasive adenocarcinoma, top clone frequencies appeared to decrease.

Comment on this clone: The antigen is unknown.

Each case's diagnosis was confirmed by two pathologists on H&E. Profiling relied on immunoSEQ multiplex PCR, and the TCRdb table lists in-frame clones only, not all of them. The data show around 15,000 clones, around nine tenths seen once. This sequence originates from a person between 65 and 79 years old with invasive lung adenocarcinoma. The sequenced material came from FFPE invasive lung adenocarcinoma tissue.

The CDR3 region is CASSLGVAFGGRPYNEQFF. Written as DNA, the CDR3 is TGTGCCAGCAGCTTAGGGGTGGCGTTTGGCGGGAGGCCCTACAATGAGCAGTTCTTC. The chain is built from TRBV7-8 and TRBJ2-1; the match to TRBD2 covers 8 bases. Germline V gives CDR1 SGHVS, CDR2 FQNEAQ. The V and J ends lost 1 base and 2 bases, in that order; junction bases with no gene match: 13. This CDR3 region has 19 residues.